The entry below gives a single T cell receptor (beta chain) sequence along with its context. Produced via immunoSEQ multiplex PCR; TCRdb's table is partial and in-frame only. The data show about 160,000 clones, 75% to 85% seen once. The sample originates from a study of blood T cell repertoires in COVID-19. This sequence originates from a woman aged 60-70 years with COVID-19, enrolled during active disease. Specimen: peripheral blood.

Here the CDR3 reads CASSARENTEAFF. In DNA, the CDR3 is TGCGCCAGCAGCGCCCGGGAGAACACTGAAGCTTTCTTT. The V gene is TRBV4-3, the J gene TRBJ1-1; no reliable D call. Germline CDR1 and CDR2: LGHNA and YSLEER. The V end lost 5 bases, the J end lost 1 base, and 8 bases lay between the germline ends. This CDR3 region has 13 residues.